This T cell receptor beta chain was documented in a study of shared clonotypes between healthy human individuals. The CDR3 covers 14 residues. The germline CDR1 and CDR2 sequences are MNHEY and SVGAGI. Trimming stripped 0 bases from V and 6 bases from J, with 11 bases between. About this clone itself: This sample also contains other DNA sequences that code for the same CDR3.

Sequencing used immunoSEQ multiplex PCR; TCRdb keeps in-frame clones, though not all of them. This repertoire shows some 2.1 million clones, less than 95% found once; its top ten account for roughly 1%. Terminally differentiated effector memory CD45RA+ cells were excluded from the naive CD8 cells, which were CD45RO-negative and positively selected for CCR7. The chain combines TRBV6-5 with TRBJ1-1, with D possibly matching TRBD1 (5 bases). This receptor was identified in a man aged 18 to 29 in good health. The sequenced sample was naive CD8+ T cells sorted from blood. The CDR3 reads CASSYSGGSAEAFF. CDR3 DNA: TGTGCCAGCAGTTACTCCGGGGGGAGCGCTGAAGCTTTCTTT.